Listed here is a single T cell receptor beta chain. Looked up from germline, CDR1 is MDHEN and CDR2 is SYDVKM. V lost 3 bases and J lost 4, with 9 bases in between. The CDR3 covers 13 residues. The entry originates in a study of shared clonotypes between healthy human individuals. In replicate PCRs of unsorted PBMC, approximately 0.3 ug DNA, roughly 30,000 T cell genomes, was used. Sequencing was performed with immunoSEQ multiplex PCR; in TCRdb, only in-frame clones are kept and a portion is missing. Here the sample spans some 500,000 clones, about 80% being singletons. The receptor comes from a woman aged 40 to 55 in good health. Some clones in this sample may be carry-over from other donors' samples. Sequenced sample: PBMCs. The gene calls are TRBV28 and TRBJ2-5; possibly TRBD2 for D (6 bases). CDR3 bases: TGTGCCAGCAGTTTCGGGAGCCTAGAGACCCAGTACTTC. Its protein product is CASSFGSLETQYF.